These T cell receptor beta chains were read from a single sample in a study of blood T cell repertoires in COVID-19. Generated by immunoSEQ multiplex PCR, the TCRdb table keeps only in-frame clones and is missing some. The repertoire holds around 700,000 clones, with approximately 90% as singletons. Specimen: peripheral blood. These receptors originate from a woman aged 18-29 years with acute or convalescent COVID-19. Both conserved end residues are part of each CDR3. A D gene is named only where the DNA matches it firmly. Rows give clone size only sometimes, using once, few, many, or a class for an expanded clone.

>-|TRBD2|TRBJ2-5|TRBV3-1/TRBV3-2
TGTGCCAGCAGCCAAGTTGCGCGGGGGGCCTCACGAGAGACCCAGTACTTC
CASSQVARGASRETQYF
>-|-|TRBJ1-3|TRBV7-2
TGTGCCAGCAGCTTAGCCCCCCGGCCGGGGTTAAACACCATATATTTT
CASSLAPRPGLNTIYF
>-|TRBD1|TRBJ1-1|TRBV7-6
TGTGCCAGCAGCTTAGGGCAGGGGGACAACACTGAAGCTTTCTTT
CASSLGQGDNTEAFF
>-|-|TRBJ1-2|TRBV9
TGTGCCAGCAGCGTAGCTTGGGGCGGCTACACCTTC
CASSVAWGGYTF
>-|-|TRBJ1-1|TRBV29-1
TGCAGCGTTTCACAGGTCCTTAACCGGAACACTGAAGCTTTCTTT
CSVSQVLNRNTEAFF
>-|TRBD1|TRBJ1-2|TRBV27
TGTGCCAGCAGTCCCGGACAGGGAGGCAACTATGGCTACACCTTC
CASSPGQGGNYGYTF
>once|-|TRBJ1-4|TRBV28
TGTGCCAGCAGTTTGGACGGGACACCTAATGAAAAACTGTTTTTT
CASSLDGTPNEKLFF
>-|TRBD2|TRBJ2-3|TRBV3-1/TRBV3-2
TGTGCCAGCAGCCAAGATTTGCCGCCGCTCCAGCGGGGGGGGAATACGCAGTATTTT
CASSQDLPPLQRGGNTQYF
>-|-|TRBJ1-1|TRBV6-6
TGTGCCAGCAGTTATTGGACAGCTATCACTGAAGCTTTCTTT
CASSYWTAITEAFF
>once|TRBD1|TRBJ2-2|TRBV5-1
TGCGCCAGCAGCTCACGCTCCGGGACAGAAGGACGAAACACCGGGGAGCTGTTTTTT
CASSSRSGTEGRNTGELFF
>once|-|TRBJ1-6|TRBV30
TGTGCCTGGAGTGTACAGGGCGCCGTTTCACCCCTCCACTTT
CAWSVQGAVSPLHF
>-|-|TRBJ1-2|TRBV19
TGTGCCAGCTCAGGGGACGGCTACACCTTC
CASSGDGYTF
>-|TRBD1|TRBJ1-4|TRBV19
TGTGCCAGTAGACCAAAAGGGGGGACAGCTAATGAAAAACTGTTTTTT
CASRPKGGTANEKLFF
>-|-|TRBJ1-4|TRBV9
TGTGCCAGCAGCGTAACAGGGTCCTGGGAAAAACTGTTTTTT
CASSVTGSWEKLFF
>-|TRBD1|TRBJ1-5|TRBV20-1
TGCAGTGCTAGTACGGACAGGGTGAATCAGCCCCAGCATTTT
CSASTDRVNQPQHF
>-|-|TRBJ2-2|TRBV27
TGTGCCAGCAAGGGGCTCCGGGAGCTGTTTTTT
CASKGLRELFF
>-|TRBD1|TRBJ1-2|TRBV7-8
TGTGCCAGCAGCCCCCGACAGGGACATGGCTACACCTTC
CASSPRQGHGYTF
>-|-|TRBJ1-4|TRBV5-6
TGTGCCAGCAGCCCGGGATCTCTTAATGAAAAACTGTTTTTT
CASSPGSLNEKLFF
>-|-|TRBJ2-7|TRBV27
TGTGCCAGCAGTCCAAACAGGGCCGAGCAGTACTTC
CASSPNRAEQYF
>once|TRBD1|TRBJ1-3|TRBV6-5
TGTGCCAGCAGTACAGGGGTCCCTGGAAACACCATATATTTT
CASSTGVPGNTIYF
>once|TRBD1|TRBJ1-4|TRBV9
TGTGCCAGCACCCCGGGACAGGGGGATGAAAAACTGTTTTTT
CASTPGQGDEKLFF
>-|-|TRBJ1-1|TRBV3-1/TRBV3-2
TGTGCCAGCAGCCCCGCCCCCTGGGCGAAGGGGCATCGAAAAAGGAACACTGAAGCTTTCTTT
CASSPAPWAKGHRKRNTEAFF
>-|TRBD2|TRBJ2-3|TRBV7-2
TGTGCCAGCAGCTTGGCGGGGGGGCAAGGAGATACGCAGTATTTT
CASSLAGGQGDTQYF
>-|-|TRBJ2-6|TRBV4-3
TGCGCCAGCAGCCCCACACCTCCGCCGACAGTCTCTGGGGCCAACGTCCTGACTTTC
CASSPTPPPTVSGANVLTF
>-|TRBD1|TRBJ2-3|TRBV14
TGTGCCAGCAGCCAAGGCCCGGACAGGGGAGTTACAGATACGCAGTATTTT
CASSQGPDRGVTDTQYF
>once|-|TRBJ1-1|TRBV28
TGTGCCAGCAGTTTAAGAGTAGGGGTCGGTTTCTTT
CASSLRVGVGFF
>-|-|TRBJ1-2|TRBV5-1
TGCGCCAGCAGCTCTCAAGGCCAGGGGATCTATGGCTACACCTTC
CASSSQGQGIYGYTF
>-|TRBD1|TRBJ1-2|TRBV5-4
TGTGCCAGCAGCGCGGGACAGCGGCCTTGGTCTGGCTACACCTTC
CASSAGQRPWSGYTF
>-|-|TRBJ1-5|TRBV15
TGTGCCACCAGCAGGCAGACAGGCGACGATCGGCCCCAGCATTTT
CATSRQTGDDRPQHF
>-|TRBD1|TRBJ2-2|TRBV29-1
TGCAGCGCCCTGGACAGGGGAGGCACCGGGGAGCTGTTTTTT
CSALDRGGTGELFF
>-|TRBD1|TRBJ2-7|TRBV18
TGTGCCAGCTCACCACCCTGGACAGGGAGTTTGGACTTC
CASSPPWTGSLDF
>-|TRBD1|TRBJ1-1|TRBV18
TGTGCCAGCTCTGAAGACAGGGCCAACACTGAAGCTTTCTTT
CASSEDRANTEAFF
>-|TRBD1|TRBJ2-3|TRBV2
TGTGCCAGCGGTTCCGACAGGGTACGAGATACGCAGTATTTT
CASGSDRVRDTQYF
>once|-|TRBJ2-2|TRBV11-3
TGTGCCAGCAGCTTCCCCCTTTCTAGCAAGGACACCGGGGAGCTGTTTTTT
CASSFPLSSKDTGELFF
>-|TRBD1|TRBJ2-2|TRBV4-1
TGCGCCAGCAGACCCGGGACAGGGAACACCGGGGAGCTGTTTTTT
CASRPGTGNTGELFF
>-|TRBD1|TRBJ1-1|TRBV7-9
TGTGCCAGCAGCTTAGGGGACAGATTGAACACTGAAGCTTTCTTT
CASSLGDRLNTEAFF
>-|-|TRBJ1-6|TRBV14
TGTGCCAGCAGCCAAGGACCCCCGGGGGTATCACCCCTCCACTTT
CASSQGPPGVSPLHF
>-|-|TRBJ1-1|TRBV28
TGTGCCAGCATCAACAGGAACACTGAAGCTTTCTTT
CASINRNTEAFF
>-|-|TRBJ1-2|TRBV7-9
TGTGCCAGCAGCTCCGGCCAGGGATATGGCTACACCTTC
CASSSGQGYGYTF
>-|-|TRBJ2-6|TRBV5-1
TGCGCCAGCAGCTTGGGATCAGGGGCTGGGGCCAACGTCCTGACTTTC
CASSLGSGAGANVLTF
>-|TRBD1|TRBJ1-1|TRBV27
TGTGCCAGCAGTCCGGGACAGGAGAACACTGAAGCTTTCTTT
CASSPGQENTEAFF
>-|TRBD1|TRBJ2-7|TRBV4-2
TGTGCCAGCAGCCCAGGGACAGGGAATTATTACGAGCAGTACTTC
CASSPGTGNYYEQYF
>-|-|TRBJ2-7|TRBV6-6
TGTGCCAGCAGTTACTCTACAGGGATTTTCTACGAGCAGTACTTC
CASSYSTGIFYEQYF
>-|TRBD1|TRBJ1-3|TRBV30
TGTGCCCACCAGGGTGTCGGACAGGGGTCCGACTCTGGAAACACCATATATTTT
CAHQGVGQGSDSGNTIYF
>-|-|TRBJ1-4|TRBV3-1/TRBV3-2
TGTGCCAGCAGTGGTATCAGGGGACTGTTTTTT
CASSGIRGLFF